This T cell receptor beta chain was sequenced for a study of T cells after yellow fever vaccination (dated by TCRdb to between 2018 and 2020). Broadly, across the study: The SMART-Seq v4 Ultra Low Input RNA kit was used to prepare libraries from fractions with low cell numbers. To follow T-cell clones before and after both primary and booster YFV17D yellow fever vaccination, bulk TCR alpha and beta repertoires underwent longitudinal sequencing. Two healthy male donors made up the cohort, one aged 18 to 30 years and the other aged 30 to 39 years. Blood was collected at multiple timepoints before and after primary and secondary immunization, and bulk PBMC replicates and cell subsets were isolated.

TCR cDNA was synthesized by 5'RACE template switching, through which a universal primer site and unique molecular identifiers were introduced. cDNA synthesis was primed from both the TCR alpha and TCR beta constant segments. Library amplification used two PCR steps, and the second PCR step added sample barcodes and sequencing adapters. Sequencing of the libraries was done on either Illumina HiSeq 2500 (2x100 bp) or NovaSeq (2x150 bp). Per the source publication's procedure: MIGEC was used to demultiplex reads and collapse the reads into UMI consensus sequences, and MiXCR was used for V(D)J alignment. Vaccine-responding clonotypes were identified with edgeR using replicate PBMC samples, with FDR below 0.01 and a log2 fold change above 5 up to day 15 being required. CD4 or CD8 identity was assigned to each bulk clonotype according to whether the clonotype was present at higher abundance in the sequenced CD4 repertoire or the sequenced CD8 repertoire. The public reads were reanalyzed by TCRdb: fastp trimming at Q25, MiXCR alignment, in-frame beta chains only. Identical CDR3 protein sequences are pooled into one entry, listed with their most common genes and DNA. The V and J calls were determined by TCRdb, not by the authors. This sample lists 120,000 to 150,000 distinct CDR3 sequences; roughly 8% were detected once. The ten largest clones take up approximately 0.67% of the sample.

Reading the label with the study, this specimen's treatment or condition is: live attenuated yellow fever vaccine strain. A standard Ficoll-Paque protocol was used to isolate PBMCs from peripheral blood. CD4 and CD8 T-cell fractions were isolated with Dynabeads CD4 and CD8 positive selection kits. TriZol was used to extract RNA from bulk PBMCs, from CD4 and CD8 fractions, and from dextramer-positive and dextramer-negative fractions. Overall results and qualifications from the work: The secondary T-cell response was found to be weaker but faster than the primary response, with a peak reached on day 5 rather than on day 15. A small fraction of clonotypes appeared in both the CD4 and CD8 compartments, likely as a result of convergent recombination. Because only two donors were included in the study, the extent to which the findings can be generalized is limited. Most clones expanded after primary vaccination were re-detected after the booster (96% of CD4 and around 88% of CD8), suggesting broad memory maintenance. Computational filtering was needed because FACS-sorted repertoires could contain abundant contaminating clonotypes from the bulk population.

This clonotype has ten or more counts. Its cognate antigen has yet to be identified. Base qualities are missing; no much larger clone stands one base away. The sequence was obtained from a man aged 30 to 39 who received the YFV17D yellow fever vaccine. The input for sequencing was CD4+ T cells sorted from PBMCs, taken 5 days after the yellow fever booster vaccination.

The sequenced DNA: TGTGCCATACAAGGGTGGTTAAACTACGAGCAGTACTTC. It encodes CAIQGWLNYEQYF. The chain links TRBV6-6 with TRBJ2-7, with no reliable assignment of the D segment. The junction carries 16 bases between V and J, which are trimmed by 10 bases and 3 bases respectively. CDR3 length: 13 amino acids, cysteine to phenylalanine. Left in the record is the CDR3 DNA by itself, 39 bases read in frame from the first base. The CDR1 and CDR2 encoded by the germline V gene (reference sequence) are MNHNY and SVGAGI.